The T cell receptor beta chain under discussion was sequenced for a study of blood T cell repertoires in COVID-19. Study-wide background: There were acute and convalescent COVID-19 samples, and they came from the United States, Italy and Spain. Sources were T cells, B-cell-depleted T cells, or PBMCs; the material itself was cDNA or gDNA.

V dropped 10 bases and J dropped 7; count of bases not matched to a gene: 30. The germline V gene encodes CDR1 SNHLY and CDR2 FYNNEI. The CDR3 runs to 20 residues. The repertoire was sequenced with immunoSEQ multiplex PCR; TCRdb's copy has only in-frame clones and lacks some. The table includes under 130,000 clones, roughly 87% detected once. This TCR was recovered from a man over 45 with acute or convalescent COVID-19. Sequenced sample: peripheral blood. This chain uses TRBV2 with TRBJ2-7; 11 bases fit TRBD2. CDR3 sequence (DNA): TGTGCCACCACCAAACTAGCGGGAGAATCCCAGGGAGGGGTTTGGTTTGAGCAGTACTTC. Protein product: CATTKLAGESQGGVWFEQYF.